This T cell receptor (beta chain) was sequenced for a study of cytomegalovirus exposure and HLA in healthy donors. The CDR3 spans 14 residues. Germline values: CDR1 LGHNT, CDR2 FRNRAP. V dropped 6 bases and J dropped 0 bases, with 10 bases sitting between them. The PCR contained 60 Vbeta and 13 Jbeta primers. Repertoires were generated with immunoSEQ multiplex PCR, while TCRdb's copy carries only in-frame clones and drops some. The data hold some 150,000 clones, with around 79% observed a single time. The sequenced sample was PBMCs. The V gene is TRBV12-5, the J gene TRBJ2-3; possibly TRBD1 for D (5 bases). The source is a man in his late teens or twenties in good health and CMV-seronegative. CDR3 DNA sequence: TGTGCTAGTGGCGTGCAGGGTAGCACAGATACGCAGTATTTT. Protein sequence: CASGVQGSTDTQYF.